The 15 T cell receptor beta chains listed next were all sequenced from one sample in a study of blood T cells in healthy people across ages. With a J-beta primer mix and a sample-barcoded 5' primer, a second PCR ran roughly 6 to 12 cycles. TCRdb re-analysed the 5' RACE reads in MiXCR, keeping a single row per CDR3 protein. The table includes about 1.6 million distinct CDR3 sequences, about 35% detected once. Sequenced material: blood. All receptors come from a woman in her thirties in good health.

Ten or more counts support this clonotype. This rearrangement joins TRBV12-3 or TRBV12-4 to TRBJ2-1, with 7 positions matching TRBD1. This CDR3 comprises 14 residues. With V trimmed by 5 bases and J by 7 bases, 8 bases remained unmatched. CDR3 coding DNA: TGTGCCAGCAGTCCGATGACAGGGCGGAATGAGCAGTTCTTC. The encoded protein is CASSPMTGRNEQFF.

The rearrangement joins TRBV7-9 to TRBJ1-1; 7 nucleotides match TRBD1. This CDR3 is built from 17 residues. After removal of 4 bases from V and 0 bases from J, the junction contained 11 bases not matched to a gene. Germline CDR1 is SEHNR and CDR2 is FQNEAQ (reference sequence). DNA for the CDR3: TGTGCCAGCAGCTCGAGACAGGGACTACTAATGAACACTGAAGCTTTCTTT. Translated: CASSSRQGLLMNTEAFF.

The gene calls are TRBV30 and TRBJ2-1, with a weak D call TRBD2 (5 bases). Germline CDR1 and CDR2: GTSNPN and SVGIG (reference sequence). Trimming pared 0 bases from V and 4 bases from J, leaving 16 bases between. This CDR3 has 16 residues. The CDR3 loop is CAWSVRGPNSYNEQFF. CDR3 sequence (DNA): TGTGCCTGGAGTGTACGCGGGCCAAATTCTTACAATGAGCAGTTCTTC.

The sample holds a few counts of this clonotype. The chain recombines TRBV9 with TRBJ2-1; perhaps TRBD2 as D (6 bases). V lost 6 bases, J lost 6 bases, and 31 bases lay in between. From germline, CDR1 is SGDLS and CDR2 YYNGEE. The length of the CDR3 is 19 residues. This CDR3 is CASNLNPVGGKEGLNEQFF. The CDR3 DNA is TGTGCCAGCAACTTAAACCCGGTCGGGGGAAAGGAAGGTCTCAATGAGCAGTTCTTC.

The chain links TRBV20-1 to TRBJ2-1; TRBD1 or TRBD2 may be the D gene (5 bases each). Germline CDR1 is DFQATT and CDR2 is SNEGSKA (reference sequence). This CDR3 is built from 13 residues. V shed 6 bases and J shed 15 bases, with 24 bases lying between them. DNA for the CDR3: TGCAGTGCCAATCCCGGGACGGGTATTAAGCGGTTCTTC. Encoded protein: CSANPGTGIKRFF.

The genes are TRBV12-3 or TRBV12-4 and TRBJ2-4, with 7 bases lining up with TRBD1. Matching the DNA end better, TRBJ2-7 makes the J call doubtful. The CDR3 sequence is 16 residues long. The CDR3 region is CASSPRVGGGLYEQYF. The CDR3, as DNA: TGTGCCAGCAGTCCTAGGGTAGGGGGCGGTTTGTACGAGCAGTACTTC.

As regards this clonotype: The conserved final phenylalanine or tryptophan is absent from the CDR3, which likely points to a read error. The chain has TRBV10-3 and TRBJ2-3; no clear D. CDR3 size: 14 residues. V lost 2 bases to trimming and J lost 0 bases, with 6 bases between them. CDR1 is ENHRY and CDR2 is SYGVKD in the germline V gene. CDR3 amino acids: CAISEPHSTDTQYV. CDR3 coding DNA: TGTGCCATCAGTGAGCCCCACAGCACAGATACGCAGTATGTT.

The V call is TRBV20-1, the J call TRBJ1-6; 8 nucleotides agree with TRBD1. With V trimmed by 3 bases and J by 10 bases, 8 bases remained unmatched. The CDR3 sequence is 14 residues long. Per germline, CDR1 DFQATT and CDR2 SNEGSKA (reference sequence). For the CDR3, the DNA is TGCAGTGCTAGTACAGGGGGATCGGGATCACCCCTCCACTTT. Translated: CSASTGGSGSPLHF.

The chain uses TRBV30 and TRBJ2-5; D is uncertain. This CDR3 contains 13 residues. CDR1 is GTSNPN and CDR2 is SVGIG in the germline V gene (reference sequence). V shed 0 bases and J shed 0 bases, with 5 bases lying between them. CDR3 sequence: CAWSVGYQETQYF. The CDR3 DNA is TGTGCCTGGAGTGTCGGGTACCAAGAGACCCAGTACTTC.

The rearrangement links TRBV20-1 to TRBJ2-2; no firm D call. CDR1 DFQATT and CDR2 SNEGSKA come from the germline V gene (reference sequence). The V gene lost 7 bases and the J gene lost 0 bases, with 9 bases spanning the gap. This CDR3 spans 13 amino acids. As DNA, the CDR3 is TGCAGTGGAGTGTGGTCGAACACCGGGGAGCTGTTTTTT. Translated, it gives CSGVWSNTGELFF.

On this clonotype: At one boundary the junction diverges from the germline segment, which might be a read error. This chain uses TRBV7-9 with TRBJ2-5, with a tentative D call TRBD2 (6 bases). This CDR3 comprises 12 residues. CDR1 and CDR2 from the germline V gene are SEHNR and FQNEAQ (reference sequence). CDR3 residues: CANSFGGETQYF. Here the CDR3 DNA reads TGTGCCAACAGCTTTGGAGGGGAGACCCAGTACTTC.

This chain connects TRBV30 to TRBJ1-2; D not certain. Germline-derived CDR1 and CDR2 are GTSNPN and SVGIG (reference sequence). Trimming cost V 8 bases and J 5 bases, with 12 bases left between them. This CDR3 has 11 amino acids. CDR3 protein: CAKGRDYGYTF. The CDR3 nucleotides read TGTGCCAAGGGAAGGGATTATGGCTACACCTTC.

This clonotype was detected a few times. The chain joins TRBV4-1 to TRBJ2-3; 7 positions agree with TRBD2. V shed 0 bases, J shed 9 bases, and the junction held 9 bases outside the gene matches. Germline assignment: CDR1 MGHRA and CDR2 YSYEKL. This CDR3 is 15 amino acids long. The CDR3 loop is CASSQDLSSGRTQYF. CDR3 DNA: TGCGCCAGCAGCCAAGATCTGTCTAGCGGTCGCACGCAGTATTTT.

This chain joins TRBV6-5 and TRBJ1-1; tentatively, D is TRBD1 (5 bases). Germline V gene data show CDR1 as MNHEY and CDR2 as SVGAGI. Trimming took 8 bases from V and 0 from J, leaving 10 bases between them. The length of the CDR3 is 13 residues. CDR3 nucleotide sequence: TGTGCCAGCGGTCGGGGGATGAACACTGAAGCTTTCTTT. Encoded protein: CASGRGMNTEAFF.

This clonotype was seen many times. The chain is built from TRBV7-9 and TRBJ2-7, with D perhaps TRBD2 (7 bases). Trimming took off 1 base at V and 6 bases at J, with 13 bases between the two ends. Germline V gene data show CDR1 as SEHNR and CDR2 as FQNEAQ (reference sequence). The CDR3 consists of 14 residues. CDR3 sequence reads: CASSLVGGPSEQYF. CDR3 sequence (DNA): TGTGCCAGCAGCTTAGTCGGGGGGCCAAGCGAGCAGTACTTC.